This entry is about one T cell receptor beta chain. Its target is unknown. TCRdb's table, derived via immunoSEQ multiplex PCR, lists solely in-frame clones and lacks some. The data hold more than 50,000 clones, with roughly two thirds observed a single time. After removal of 3 bases from V and 1 base from J, the junction contained 2 bases not matched to a gene. This CDR3 spans 13 amino acids. Germline values: CDR1 GTSNPN, CDR2 SVGIG (reference sequence). The sample originates from a study of a mutant IDH1 vaccine in newly diagnosed glioma. Time point indicated: week 47, end of study. Topical imiquimod accompanied each vaccine dose, which consisted of 300 ug of mutant IDH1 20-mer peptide.

The receptor was derived from a man in his forties with glioma. Some clones in this sample may be carry-over from other donors' samples. The input for sequencing was peripheral blood mononuclear cells (PBMCs), taken from a glioma patient whose treatment included an IDH1 peptide vaccine. The V and J genes are TRBV30 and TRBJ2-7; 8 bases are a match to TRBD1. CDR3 bases: TGTGCCTGGAGCGACAGGGGATCCTACGAGCAGTACTTC. As protein: CAWSDRGSYEQYF.